This T cell receptor (beta chain) appears in the sequencing data of a study of cytomegalovirus exposure and HLA in healthy donors. Study as a whole: A prior analysis found 90 million to 120 million unique TCR beta sequences from some 200 million T cells.

Germline V gives CDR1 SGHVS, CDR2 FNYEAQ. This CDR3 is 12 amino acids long. The V end lost 7 bases, the J end lost 4 bases, and 10 bases lay between the germline ends. Details on this clone: Antigen specificity is unknown.

Study findings and constraints: Later analysis reportedly placed an Asian-associated ancestry cluster below the roughly 680-donor mean in N-insertions. Prior analysis indicated that the majority of TCR beta V segments exhibited productivity approximately 87% or approximately 30% of the time. Confirmation was obtained in vitro that a few CMV-associated chains are specific for CMV antigens.

The PCR made use of 60 Vbeta and 13 Jbeta primers. TCRdb keeps only in-frame clones here, not all; method: immunoSEQ multiplex PCR. Of 95,000 to 150,000 clones in the sample, 65% to 80% were seen once. The receptor's source is a middle-aged woman in good health and CMV-seropositive. The specimen sequenced was PBMCs. The genes are TRBV7-6 and TRBJ1-1; D not resolved. The DNA for the CDR3 is TGTGCCAGCACAGAGGGAGGCACTGAAGCTTTCTTT. Protein: CASTEGGTEAFF.